Listed below are T cell receptor beta chains from one sample, sequenced in a study of blood T cells in healthy people across ages. TCRdb used MiXCR to reprocess the 5' RACE reads, holding one entry per CDR3 protein. The sample shows about 930,000 distinct CDR3 sequences, under 35% of them seen only once. These data also featured in a second study, about T cells of mothers and their children.

The specimen sequenced was blood. These receptors came from a woman aged 40-49 years in good health. CDR3s include the opening cysteine and the closing phenylalanine or tryptophan. A D gene is named only where the DNA matches it firmly. Clone size appears in some rows only: once, few, many, or a class for an expanded clone.

d_call	v_call	clone_size	j_call	cdr3_aa	cdr3_nt
-	TRBV20-1	many	TRBJ2-7	CSATGEGEAVYEQYF	TGCAGTGCGACGGGGGAGGGGGAGGCAGTCTACGAGCAGTACTTC
-	TRBV7-2	-	TRBJ2-7	CAGSVRSSYEQYF	TGTGCCGGCAGTGTCAGGAGCTCCTACGAGCAGTACTTC
-	TRBV6-2/TRBV6-3	many	TRBJ2-7	CASSYYRVDNEQYF	TGTGCCAGCAGTTACTACAGGGTTGATAACGAGCAGTACTTC
-	TRBV7-2	many	TRBJ1-5	CASSLLGDQPQHF	TGCGCCAGCAGCTTGTTGGGGGACCAGCCCCAGCATTTT
TRBD2	TRBV13	-	TRBJ2-3	CASSLVGGAADTQYF	TGTGCCAGCAGCTTAGTCGGGGGGGCCGCAGATACGCAGTATTTT
TRBD2	TRBV10-3	-	TRBJ2-1	CAISGLAGVSCNEQFF	TGTGCCATCAGTGGCCTAGCGGGGGTCTCCTGCAATGAGCAGTTCTTC
TRBD1	TRBV5-1	few	TRBJ2-1	CASSLVGDRVYNEQFF	TGCGCCAGCAGCTTGGTCGGGGACAGGGTATACAATGAGCAGTTCTTC
TRBD2	TRBV4-3	-	TRBJ2-1	CASSQEVSGGLDEQFF	TGCGCCAGCAGCCAAGAAGTCAGCGGGGGGCTCGATGAGCAGTTCTTC
TRBD2	TRBV20-1	-	TRBJ2-3	CSASHPGLVGDTQYF	TGCAGTGCTAGTCACCCGGGACTAGTGGGAGATACGCAGTATTTT
-	TRBV20-1	-	TRBJ1-6	CSARDFQASSHNSPLHF	TGCAGTGCTAGAGATTTCCAGGCGAGCTCCCATAATTCACCCCTCCACTTT
-	TRBV7-2	-	TRBJ2-5	CASSLDVMETQYF	TGTGCCAGCAGCTTAGATGTCATGGAGACCCAGTACTTC
-	TRBV20-1	-	TRBJ2-7	CSANWQGPYEQYF	TGCAGTGCTAACTGGCAGGGACCCTACGAGCAGTACTTC
TRBD1	TRBV12-3/TRBV12-4	few	TRBJ2-5	CASRWTGVKTQYF	TGTGCCAGCAGATGGACAGGGGTGAAGACCCAGTACTTC
TRBD2	TRBV3-1	-	TRBJ2-7	CASSPGRTSRYEQYF	TGTGCCAGCAGCCCAGGGAGGACTAGCCGCTACGAGCAGTACTTC
-	TRBV20-1	many	TRBJ2-1	CSARDLGGGDYNEQFF	TGCAGTGCTAGAGATCTAGGGGGGGGAGATTACAATGAGCAGTTCTTC
-	TRBV6-6	-	TRBJ1-2	CATIRGTPYGYTF	TGTGCCACTATTCGGGGAACGCCCTATGGCTACACCTTC
-	TRBV4-3	-	TRBJ1-6	CASSQEGGGRSPLHF	TGCGCCAGCAGCCAAGAAGGCGGAGGGAGATCACCCCTCCACTTT
-	TRBV12-3/TRBV12-4	many	TRBJ1-2	CASRGGQGYGYTF	TGTGCCAGCAGGGGGGGTCAGGGGTATGGCTACACCTTC
-	TRBV7-6	few	TRBJ2-1	CASSPGTHSYEQFF	TGTGCCAGCAGCCCAGGGACCCACTCCTACGAGCAGTTCTTC
-	TRBV20-1	-	TRBJ1-2	CSAGPAGIFDGYTF	TGCAGTGCTGGACCGGCGGGAATATTCGATGGCTACACCTTC
-	TRBV9	few	TRBJ2-7	CASSVGLGDAYEQYF	TGTGCCAGCAGCGTAGGTCTAGGGGACGCCTACGAGCAGTACTTC
-	TRBV11-2	few	TRBJ1-1	CASSLVWDTEAFF	TGTGCCAGCAGCTTAGTTTGGGACACTGAAGCTTTCTTT
-	TRBV6-5	-	TRBJ2-5	CASSYQIGSGETQYF	TGTGCCAGCAGTTACCAAATCGGGAGTGGGGAGACCCAGTACTTC
-	TRBV7-2	-	TRBJ1-2	CASSIGTGVANYGYTF	TGTGCCAGCAGCATAGGGACCGGGGTAGCTAACTATGGCTACACCTTC
-	TRBV7-9	many	TRBJ2-7	CASSYGRGSYEQYF	TGTGCCAGCAGCTACGGACGGGGGTCCTACGAGCAGTACTTC
-	TRBV28	-	TRBJ2-7	CASSLEGRPYEQYF	TGTGCCAGCAGTTTAGAGGGGAGGCCCTACGAGCAGTACTTC
-	TRBV7-2	-	TRBJ2-2	CASSSTRQTRVNTGELFF	TGTGCCAGCAGCTCCACTCGTCAGACAAGAGTGAACACCGGGGAGCTGTTTTTT
-	TRBV28	few	TRBJ2-3	CASSLRDISTDTQYF	TGTGCCAGCAGTCTCAGGGATATTAGCACAGATACGCAGTATTTT
-	TRBV28	-	TRBJ1-6	CASRTQGPSYNSPLHF	TGTGCCAGCAGAACTCAGGGGCCTTCCTATAATTCACCCCTCCACTTT
-	TRBV6-2/TRBV6-3	many	TRBJ2-7	CASTGSSYEQYF	TGTGCCAGCACGGGGAGCTCCTACGAGCAGTACTTC
TRBD1	TRBV20-1	-	TRBJ1-2	CSAKPGGVGYGYTF	TGCAGTGCTAAGCCAGGGGGGGTAGGCTATGGCTACACCTTC
-	TRBV5-1	-	TRBJ2-1	CASGALRQAQNNEQFF	TGCGCCAGCGGCGCGCTAAGACAGGCCCAAAACAATGAGCAGTTCTTC
TRBD2	TRBV28	-	TRBJ2-5	CASSPRRAGEQETQYF	TGTGCCAGCAGTCCTCGACGAGCGGGGGAACAAGAGACCCAGTACTTC
-	TRBV19	once	TRBJ1-2	CATQPGGDYGYTF	TGTGCCACCCAACCCGGGGGGGACTATGGCTACACCTTC
TRBD2	TRBV7-9	many	TRBJ2-5	CASSSSGDQETQYF	TGTGCCAGCAGCTCCAGCGGGGACCAAGAGACCCAGTACTTC
-	TRBV5-5	-	TRBJ1-2	CASSLTRAVANDGYTF	TGTGCCAGCAGCTTGACTAGGGCAGTAGCTAACGATGGCTACACCTTC
TRBD1	TRBV7-8	-	TRBJ1-2	CASSSDRGKYGYTF	TGTGCCAGCAGCTCGGACAGGGGAAAGTATGGCTACACCTTC
TRBD2	TRBV7-2	many	TRBJ2-7	CASSFTTSEVGYEQYF	TGTGCCAGCAGCTTTACGACTAGCGAGGTGGGTTACGAGCAGTACTTC
-	TRBV7-2	-	TRBJ1-1	CASSSKTGRTTEAFF	TGTGCCAGCAGCTCGAAAACAGGGAGGACCACTGAAGCTTTCTTT
-	TRBV20-1	-	TRBJ1-1	CSARESIVNTEAFF	TGCAGTGCTAGAGAATCTATTGTGAACACCGAAGCTTTCTTT
TRBD1	TRBV6-5	-	TRBJ2-2	CASSWGQGTGELFF	TGTGCCAGCAGTTGGGGACAGGGTACCGGGGAGCTGTTTTTT